The 10 T cell receptor beta chains reported below all come from one sample, sequenced in a study of cytomegalovirus exposure and HLA in healthy donors. The PCR was carried out with 60 Vbeta primers and 13 Jbeta primers. TCRdb keeps only in-frame clones here, not all; method: immunoSEQ multiplex PCR. The table has 200,000 or so clones, about 76% seen once. Sequenced material: PBMCs. The receptors originated from a male donor in good health and CMV-seropositive.

This clone was observed a handful of times. The J gene is TRBJ2-5, the V gene TRBV5-5; maybe TRBD2 (6 bases). The better agreement between TRBJ2-7 and the DNA end casts doubt on the J call. The CDR3 consists of 15 residues. Germline V gene sequence: CDR1 SGHKS, CDR2 YYEKEE (reference sequence). CDR3 region: CASTALGSPNYEQYF. CDR3 sequence (DNA): TGTGCCAGCACAGCCCTCGGGAGCCCTAACTACGAGCAGTACTTC.

The J gene is TRBJ1-1, the V gene TRBV30, with TRBD1 matching over 8 bases. The CDR3 consists of 11 residues. V lost 8 bases, J lost 9 bases, and 8 bases stayed unmatched. Germline-derived CDR1 and CDR2 are GTSNPN and SVGIG (reference sequence). CDR3 residues: CAGGDRRQAFF. DNA of the CDR3: TGTGCCGGGGGGGACAGGAGACAAGCTTTCTTT.

The chain combines TRBV15 with TRBJ2-3; 11 bases are shared with TRBD2. The V and J ends lost 3 bases and 5 bases, in that order; junction bases with no gene match: 13. This CDR3 has 18 residues. Germline V gene sequence: CDR1 LNHNV, CDR2 YYDKDF (reference sequence). The CDR3 reads CATSSSSGGGNWGDTQYF. The CDR3 DNA reads TGTGCCACCAGCAGTAGTAGCGGGGGGGGCAACTGGGGAGATACGCAGTATTTT.

This chain uses TRBV5-4 with TRBJ1-2, with D maybe TRBD1 (6 bases). V was shortened by 0 bases and J by 5 bases, with 14 bases between the two germline ends. CDR1 SGHNT and CDR2 YYREEE come from the germline V gene (reference sequence). This CDR3 is 15 amino acids long. CDR3 in DNA: TGTGCCAGCAGCTTGGAAGGGGGGAGGGCTTATGGCTACACCTTC. Protein product: CASSLEGGRAYGYTF.

The chain links TRBV7-3 to TRBJ2-1, with 7 bases that match TRBD1. Germline lookup yields CDR1 SGHTA and CDR2 FQGTGA. The CDR3 is made up of 14 amino acids. V shed 2 bases and J 4 bases; nucleotides not matched to a gene: 2. The CDR3 region has the DNA TGTGCCAGCAGCTTACAGGGGGTGTACAATGAGCAGTTCTTC. Amino acids: CASSLQGVYNEQFF.

The gene calls are TRBV21-1 and TRBJ2-7; the table's TRBD2 call for D was not verified on the DNA. TRBV21-1 is marked as a pseudogene. The CDR3 sequence is 15 residues long. Here the CDR3 reads CASRVLADASYEQYF. In nucleotides, the CDR3 is TGTGCCAGCAGGGTACTAGCGGATGCCTCCTACGAGCAGTACTTC.

This clone was observed a handful of times. This chain joins TRBV11-2 and TRBJ1-5; 7 positions agree with TRBD1. CDR3 length: 14 residues. CDR1 SGHAT and CDR2 FQNNGV come from the germline V gene. The V segment lost 1 base and the J segment 6 bases; nucleotides outside the gene matches: 3. CDR3 residues: CASSLGQGGQPQHF. The CDR3 DNA is TGTGCCAGCAGCTTAGGACAGGGCGGTCAGCCCCAGCATTTT.

This clone was found once. The chain couples TRBV5-5 to TRBJ2-3; 8 bases align to TRBD1. V lost 9 bases and J lost 0; bases outside the gene matches: 0. The CDR3 has 12 residues. Germline-derived CDR1 and CDR2 are SGHKS and YYEKEE (reference sequence). Here the CDR3 reads CATGGSTDTQYF. As DNA, the CDR3 is TGTGCCACAGGGGGCAGCACAGATACGCAGTATTTT.

The genes are TRBV19 and TRBJ2-7; D is undetermined. Trimming took off 6 bases at V and 5 bases at J, with 17 bases between the two ends. CDR3 size: 14 residues. The germline V gene has CDR1 LNHDA and CDR2 SQIVND (reference sequence). CDR3 nucleotides: TGTGCCAGTAGCATGACACCCAATGTGGACGAGCAGTACTTC. Translating it yields CASSMTPNVDEQYF. Full variable domain (missing parts from reference TRBV19 and TRBJ2-7): DGGITQSPKYLFRKEGQNVTLSCEQNLNHDAMYWYRQDPGQGLRLIYYSQIVNDFQKGDIAEGYSVSREKKESFPLTVTSAQKNPTAFYLCASSMTPNVDEQYFGPGTRLTVT.

This clone was picked up one time. CDR3 sequence: CASSESVGDSPLHF. The DNA for the CDR3 is TGTGCCAGCAGTGAATCTGTAGGGGATTCACCCCTCCACTTT. The V gene is TRBV25-1, the J gene TRBJ1-6; D may be TRBD1 (5 bases). Trimming stripped 1 base from V and 8 bases from J, with 9 bases between. In germline, CDR1 is MGHDK, CDR2 SYGVNS. The CDR3 has 14 residues.